This T cell receptor beta chain was found in a study of blood T cell repertoires in COVID-19. Across the study: T cells, B-cell-depleted T cells, or PBMCs provided the cDNA or gDNA that served as material.

Sequencing was performed with immunoSEQ multiplex PCR; in TCRdb, only in-frame clones are kept and a portion is missing. Of about 320,000 clones in the sample, roughly nine tenths are singletons; the top ten hold 2.6%. CDR1 SGHNT and CDR2 YYREEE come from the germline V gene (reference sequence). V was cut by 0 bases and J by 0 bases, with 16 bases left in between. The CDR3 spans 19 residues. Recruitment covered fewer than 25 US areas and drew participants whose ages spanned about 18 to 90 years. Participants' own reports of clinical history determined their cohort assignment. The table lists this clone with a count of one.

The chain employs TRBV5-4 and TRBJ2-6; TRBD1 might be the D (5 bases). Material: PBMCs or T cells enriched from blood (not recorded which). This TCR came from a man between 60 and 75 years old who had recovered from COVID-19. The DNA of the CDR3 is TGTGCCAGCAGCTTGGCTTTGGGCAGGGCACGCTCTGGGGCCAACGTCCTGACTTTC. Translating it yields CASSLALGRARSGANVLTF.